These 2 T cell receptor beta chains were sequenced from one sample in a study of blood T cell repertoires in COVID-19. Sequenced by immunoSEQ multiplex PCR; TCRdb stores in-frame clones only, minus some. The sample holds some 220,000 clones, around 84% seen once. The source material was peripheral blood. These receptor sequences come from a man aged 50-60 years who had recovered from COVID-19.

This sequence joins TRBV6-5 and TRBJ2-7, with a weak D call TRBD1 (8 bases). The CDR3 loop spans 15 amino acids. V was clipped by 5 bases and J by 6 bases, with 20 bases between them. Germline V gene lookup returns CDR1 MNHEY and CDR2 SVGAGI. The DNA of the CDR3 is TGTGCCAGCAGTCTCCGACAGGGGCGGGGGATCGAGCAGTACTTC. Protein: CASSLRQGRGIEQYF.

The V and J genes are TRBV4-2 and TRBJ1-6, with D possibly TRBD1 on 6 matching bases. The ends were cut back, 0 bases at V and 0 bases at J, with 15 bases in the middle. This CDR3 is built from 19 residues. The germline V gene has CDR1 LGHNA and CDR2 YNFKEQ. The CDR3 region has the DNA TGTGCCAGCAGCCAAGATAAGGCAGGGGTATACTCCTATAATTCACCCCTCCACTTT. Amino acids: CASSQDKAGVYSYNSPLHF.